This TCR beta chain came from a study of blood T cell repertoires in COVID-19. Libraries were prepared by immunoSEQ multiplex PCR; TCRdb keeps only in-frame clonotypes and omits some of them. The data hold more than 20,000 clones, with approximately 73% observed a single time. The TCR was taken from a human donor in a cohort sampled during active or convalescent COVID-19. What was sequenced was peripheral blood.

The CDR3 region has the DNA TGTGCCAGTAGTACATGGACAGTTAATCAGCCCCAGCATTTT. Amino acid sequence: CASSTWTVNQPQHF. The J gene is TRBJ1-5, the V gene TRBV19; D might be TRBD1 (6 bases). The CDR3 is made up of 14 amino acids. Per the germline V gene, CDR1 is LNHDA and CDR2 is SQIVND (reference sequence). Trimming removed 4 bases at V and 4 bases at J, with 11 bases between.